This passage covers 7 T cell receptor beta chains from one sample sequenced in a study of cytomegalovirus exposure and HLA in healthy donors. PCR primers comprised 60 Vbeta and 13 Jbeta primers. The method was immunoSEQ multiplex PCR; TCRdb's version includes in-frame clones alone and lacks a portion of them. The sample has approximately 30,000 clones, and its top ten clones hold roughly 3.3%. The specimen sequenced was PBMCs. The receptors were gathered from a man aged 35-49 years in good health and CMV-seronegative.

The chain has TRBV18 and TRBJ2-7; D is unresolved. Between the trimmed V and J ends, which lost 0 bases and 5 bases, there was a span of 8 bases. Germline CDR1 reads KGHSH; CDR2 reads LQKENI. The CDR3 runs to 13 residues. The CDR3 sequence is CASSPPNINEQYF. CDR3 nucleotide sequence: TGTGCCAGCTCACCACCGAACATCAACGAGCAGTACTTC. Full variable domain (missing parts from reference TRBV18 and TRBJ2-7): NAGVMQNPRHLVRRRGQEARLRCSPMKGHSHVYWYRQLPEEGLKFMVYLQKENIIDESGMPKERFSAEFPKEGPSILRIQQVVRGDSAAYFCASSPPNINEQYFGPGTRLTVT.

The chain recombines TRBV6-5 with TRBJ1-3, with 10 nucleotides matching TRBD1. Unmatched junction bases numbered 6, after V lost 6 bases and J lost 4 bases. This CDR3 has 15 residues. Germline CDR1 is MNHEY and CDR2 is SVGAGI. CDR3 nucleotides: TGTGCCAGCAGCCGACAGGGGGCCGAAGGAAACACCATATATTTT. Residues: CASSRQGAEGNTIYF.

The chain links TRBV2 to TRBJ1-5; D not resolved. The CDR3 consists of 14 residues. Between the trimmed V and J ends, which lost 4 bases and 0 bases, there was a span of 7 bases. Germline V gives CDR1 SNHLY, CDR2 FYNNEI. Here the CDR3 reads CASSGSISNQPQHF. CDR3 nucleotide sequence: TGTGCCAGCAGTGGCAGTATTAGCAATCAGCCCCAGCATTTT.

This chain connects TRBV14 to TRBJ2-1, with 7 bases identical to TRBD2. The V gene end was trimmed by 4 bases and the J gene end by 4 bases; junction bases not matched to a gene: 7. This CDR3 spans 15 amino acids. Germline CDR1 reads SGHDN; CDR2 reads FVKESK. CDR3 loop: CASSPLPSGYNEQFF. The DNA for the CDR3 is TGTGCCAGCAGCCCCTTGCCTAGCGGATACAATGAGCAGTTCTTC. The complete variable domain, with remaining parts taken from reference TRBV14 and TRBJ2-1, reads EAGVTQFPSHSVIEKGQTVTLRCDPISGHDNLYWYRRVMGKEIKFLLHFVKESKQDESGMPNNRFLAERTGGTYSTLKVQPAELEDSGVYFCASSPLPSGYNEQFFGPGTRLTVL.

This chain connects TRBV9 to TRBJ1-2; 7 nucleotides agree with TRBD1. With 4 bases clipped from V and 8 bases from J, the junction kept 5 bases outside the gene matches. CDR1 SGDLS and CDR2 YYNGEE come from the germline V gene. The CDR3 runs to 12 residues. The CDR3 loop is CASSNPGGGYTF. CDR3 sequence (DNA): TGTGCCAGCAGCAACCCAGGGGGAGGCTACACCTTC.

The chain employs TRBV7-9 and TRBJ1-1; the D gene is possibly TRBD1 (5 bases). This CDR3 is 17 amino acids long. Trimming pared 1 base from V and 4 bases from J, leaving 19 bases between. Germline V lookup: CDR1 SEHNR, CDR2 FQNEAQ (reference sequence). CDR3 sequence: CASSLDGGAGRGTEAFF. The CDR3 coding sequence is TGTGCCAGCAGCTTAGATGGCGGGGCCGGAAGAGGCACTGAAGCTTTCTTT.

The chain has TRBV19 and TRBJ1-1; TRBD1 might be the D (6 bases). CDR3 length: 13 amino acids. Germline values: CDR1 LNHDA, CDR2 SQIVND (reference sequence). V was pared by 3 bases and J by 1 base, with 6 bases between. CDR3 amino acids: CASSMDRNTEAFF. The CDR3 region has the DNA TGTGCCAGTAGTATGGACAGGAACACTGAAGCTTTCTTT.